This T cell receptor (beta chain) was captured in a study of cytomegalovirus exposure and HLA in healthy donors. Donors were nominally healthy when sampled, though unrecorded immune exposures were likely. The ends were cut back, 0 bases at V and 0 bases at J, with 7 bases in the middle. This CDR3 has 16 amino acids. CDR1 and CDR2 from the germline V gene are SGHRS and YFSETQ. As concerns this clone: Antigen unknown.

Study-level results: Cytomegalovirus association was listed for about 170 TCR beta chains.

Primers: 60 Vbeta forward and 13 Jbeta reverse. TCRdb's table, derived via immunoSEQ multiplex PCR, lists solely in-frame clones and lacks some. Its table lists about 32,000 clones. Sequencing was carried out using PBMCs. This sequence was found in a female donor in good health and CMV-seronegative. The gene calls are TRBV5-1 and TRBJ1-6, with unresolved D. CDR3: CASSLGASSYNSPLHF. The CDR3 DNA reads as TGCGCCAGCAGCTTGGGGGCAAGCTCCTATAATTCACCCCTCCACTTT.